These T cell receptor beta chains were read from a single sample in a study of OX40 agonist ivuxolimab in advanced cancers. Profiled with immunoSEQ multiplex PCR; TCRdb holds only in-frame clones, not every one. The sample lists 55,000 to 90,000 clones, approximately 78% occurring once. Specimen: CD4+ or CD8+ T cells sorted from blood, collected in a trial of the OX40 agonist ivuxolimab. These receptors came from an adult with an advanced solid tumor such as melanoma, head and neck, liver or kidney cancer. Both conserved end residues are part of each CDR3. The order of the fields is D gene, clone size, V gene, J gene, CDR3 length, CDR3 protein, CDR3 DNA. The D gene is left open where the match is weak. Where a row states a size, it is once, few, many or the class of an expanded clone; other rows omit it.

d_gene: TRBD1
abundance: .
v_gene: TRBV19
j_gene: TRBJ1-1
len: 16
CDR3aa: CASSTSGQGVRTEAFF
CDR3nt: TGTGCCAGTAGTACCTCAGGACAGGGGGTGCGCACTGAAGCTTTCTTT

d_gene: .
abundance: .
v_gene: TRBV27
j_gene: TRBJ2-7
len: 14
CDR3aa: CASSFRQGTNEQYF
CDR3nt: TGTGCCAGCAGTTTCAGGCAGGGGACCAACGAGCAGTACTTC

d_gene: .
abundance: .
v_gene: TRBV2
j_gene: TRBJ2-7
len: 12
CDR3aa: CASSVGPYEQYF
CDR3nt: TGTGCCAGCAGTGTCGGCCCCTACGAGCAGTACTTC

d_gene: .
abundance: .
v_gene: TRBV5-1
j_gene: TRBJ1-1
len: 14
CDR3aa: CASSFGLSNTEAFF
CDR3nt: TGCGCCAGCAGCTTCGGACTGTCGAACACTGAAGCTTTCTTT

d_gene: .
abundance: .
v_gene: TRBV2
j_gene: TRBJ1-2
len: 11
CDR3aa: CASSGGYGYTF
CDR3nt: TGTGCCAGCAGTGGGGGCTATGGCTACACCTTC

d_gene: TRBD2
abundance: .
v_gene: TRBV7-2
j_gene: TRBJ2-1
len: 14
CDR3aa: CASSLQAGVGEQFF
CDR3nt: TGTGCCAGCAGCTTACAGGCGGGAGTAGGTGAGCAGTTCTTC

d_gene: .
abundance: few
v_gene: TRBV18
j_gene: TRBJ1-4
len: 13
CDR3aa: CASSPRATEKLFF
CDR3nt: TGTGCCAGCTCACCCCGGGCCACCGAAAAACTGTTTTTT

d_gene: .
abundance: .
v_gene: TRBV5-5
j_gene: TRBJ2-1
len: 15
CDR3aa: CASSFDWSHYNEQFF
CDR3nt: TGTGCCAGCAGCTTTGACTGGAGCCACTACAATGAGCAGTTCTTC

d_gene: TRBD1
abundance: once
v_gene: TRBV5-1
j_gene: TRBJ2-5
len: 15
CDR3aa: CASSLKSGQQETQYF
CDR3nt: TGCGCCAGCAGCTTGAAATCGGGACAGCAAGAGACCCAGTACTTC

d_gene: .
abundance: medium-sized
v_gene: TRBV4-1
j_gene: TRBJ1-5
len: 14
CDR3aa: CASRPPGSNQPQHF
CDR3nt: TGCGCCAGCAGACCTCCGGGCAGCAATCAGCCCCAGCATTTT

d_gene: TRBD2
abundance: few
v_gene: TRBV11-2
j_gene: TRBJ2-7
len: 15
CDR3aa: CASSTLAGSSYEQYF
CDR3nt: TGTGCCAGCAGCACCCTAGCGGGGAGCTCCTACGAGCAGTACTTC

d_gene: TRBD2
abundance: .
v_gene: TRBV5-4
j_gene: TRBJ2-1
len: 17
CDR3aa: CASSLRGGAGFYNEQFF
CDR3nt: TGTGCCAGCAGCTTGCGGGGGGGAGCGGGATTCTACAATGAGCAGTTCTTC